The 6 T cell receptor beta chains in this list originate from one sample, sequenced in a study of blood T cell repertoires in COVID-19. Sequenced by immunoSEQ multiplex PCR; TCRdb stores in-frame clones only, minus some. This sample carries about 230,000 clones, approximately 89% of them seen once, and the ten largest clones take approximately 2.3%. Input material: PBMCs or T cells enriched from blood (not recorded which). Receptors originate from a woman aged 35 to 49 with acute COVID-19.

This CDR3 reads CASRNRGRNTEAFF. CDR3 coding DNA: TGCGCCAGCAGGAACAGGGGGCGGAACACTGAAGCTTTCTTT. The V call is TRBV5-1, the J call TRBJ1-1; 9 bases fit TRBD1. Germline loops: CDR1 SGHRS, CDR2 YFSETQ. V dropped 5 bases and J dropped 1; count of bases not matched to a gene: 3. The CDR3 length is 14 residues.

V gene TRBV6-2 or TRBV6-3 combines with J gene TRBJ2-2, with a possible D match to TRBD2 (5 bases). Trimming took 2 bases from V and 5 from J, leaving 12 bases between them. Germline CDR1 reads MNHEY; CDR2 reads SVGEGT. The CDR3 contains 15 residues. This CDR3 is CASSYSGRGTGELFF. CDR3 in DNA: TGTGCCAGCAGTTACAGTGGGAGAGGGACCGGGGAGCTGTTTTTT.

The CDR3 region has the DNA TGTGCCAGCAGTGATAATTCCAGAAACACCGGGGAGCTGTTTTTT. Protein sequence: CASSDNSRNTGELFF. The chain is built from TRBV2 and TRBJ2-2; D gene uncertain. The V end was cut by 3 bases, the J end by 2 bases, with 10 bases between. The CDR3 has 15 residues. Germline lookup yields CDR1 SNHLY and CDR2 FYNNEI.

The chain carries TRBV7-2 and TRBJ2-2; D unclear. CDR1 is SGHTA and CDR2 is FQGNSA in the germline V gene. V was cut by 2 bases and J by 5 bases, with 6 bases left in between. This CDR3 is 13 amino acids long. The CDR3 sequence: CASSLRGTGELFF. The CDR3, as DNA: TGTGCCAGCAGCTTACGAGGAACCGGGGAGCTGTTTTTT.

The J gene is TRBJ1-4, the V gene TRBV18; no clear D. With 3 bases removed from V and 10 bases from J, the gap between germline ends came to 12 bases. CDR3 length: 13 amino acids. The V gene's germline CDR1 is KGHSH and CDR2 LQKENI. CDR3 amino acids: CASSPLGGGKLFF. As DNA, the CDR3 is TGTGCCAGCTCACCTTTAGGAGGAGGAAAACTGTTTTTT.

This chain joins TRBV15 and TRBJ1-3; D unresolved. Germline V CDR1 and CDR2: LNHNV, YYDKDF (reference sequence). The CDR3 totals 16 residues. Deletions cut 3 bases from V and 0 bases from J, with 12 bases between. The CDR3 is CATSSDRTFSGNTIYF. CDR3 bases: TGTGCCACCAGCAGCGATAGGACTTTCTCTGGAAACACCATATATTTT.